This T cell receptor (beta chain) was captured in a study of beta chain features in type 1 diabetes. This CDR3 spans 13 amino acids. The V gene end was trimmed by 6 bases and the J gene end by 5 bases; junction bases not matched to a gene: 6. CDR1 is ENHRY and CDR2 is SYGVKD in the germline V gene. Reverse transcription of all isolated RNA meant that expressed TCRB transcripts were sequenced. Data came from immunoSEQ multiplex PCR; TCRdb stores just in-frame clones and leaves some out. The sample has roughly 230,000 clones, over 8.5% seen once. The chain joins TRBV10-3 to TRBJ1-1; 7 bases map to TRBD1. The sequenced material came from naive CD4+ T cells from blood. The TCR was taken from a woman aged 18-29 years in good health. CDR3 nucleotide sequence: TGTGCCATCAGGGGGACAGCCCCGACTGAAGCTTTCTTT. Its protein product is CAIRGTAPTEAFF.